The TCR beta chain described here comes from a study of blood T cell repertoires in COVID-19. The germline V and J ends were trimmed by 1 base and 9 bases, with 10 bases remaining between them. The CDR3 is made up of 13 amino acids. Germline V gives CDR1 MGHRA, CDR2 YSYEKL. The method was immunoSEQ multiplex PCR; TCRdb's version includes in-frame clones alone and lacks a portion of them. The table has under 200,000 clones, about four fifths seen once; the top ten hold around 9.9%. The chain employs TRBV4-1 and TRBJ2-1; possible D gene TRBD2, 5 bases. Sequenced material: peripheral blood. This TCR was sampled from a man between 65 and 85 years old with active or convalescent COVID-19. CDR3 coding DNA: TGCGCCAGCAGCCAAGGCCCAACTAGTGAGCAGTTCTTC. Translation gives CASSQGPTSEQFF.